This entry lists 8 T cell receptor beta chains sequenced from one sample in a study of T cells expressing NK-cell markers. No DNA is given; TCRdb re-called the 5' RACE reads and lists each CDR3 protein once. The table lists some 450,000 distinct CDR3 sequences. The specimen was blood T cells: a sorted CD56 or NKG2C T cell subset, CD4+ or CD8+ T cells, or bulk PBMC T cells (not recorded which). These receptors were obtained from a woman between 18 and 70 years old in good health.

The gene calls are TRBV12-3 or TRBV12-4 and TRBJ2-1; with no DNA, the TCRdb D assignment of TRBD1 cannot be verified. This CDR3 comprises 14 residues. The CDR3 loop is CASSPDRPYNEQFF.

The V call is TRBV4-3, the J call TRBJ1-4; checking the TCRdb D call of TRBD1 is not possible without DNA. Germline V CDR1 and CDR2: LGHNA, YSLEER. CDR3 length: 21 amino acids. This CDR3 reads CASSRRGGTGLGFATNEKLFF.

The rearrangement links TRBV7-3 to TRBJ2-2; with no DNA, the TCRdb D assignment of TRBD1 cannot be verified. Germline assignment: CDR1 SGHTA and CDR2 FQGTGA. The length of the CDR3 is 14 residues. The CDR3 spells CASNPQPGTGELFF.

V is TRBV20-1 and J is TRBJ2-3; TCRdb returns TRBD2, unconfirmable since there is no DNA. The CDR3 is made up of 14 amino acids. Germline values: CDR1 DFQATT, CDR2 SNEGSKA (reference sequence). The chain's CDR3 is CSAHSGGGTDTQYF.

The chain uses TRBV12-3 or TRBV12-4 and TRBJ1-1; TCRdb selects TRBD1, and the lack of DNA leaves this call unchecked. This CDR3 region has 16 residues. The CDR3 protein is CASSRGRTGRDTEAFF.

The chain combines TRBV28 with TRBJ2-1; the TCRdb D gene call, TRBD2, has no DNA to confirm it. From germline, CDR1 is MDHEN and CDR2 SYDVKM. The CDR3 covers 13 residues. CDR3 in amino acids: CASTRGREDEQFF. Full variable domain (remainder filled in from reference TRBV28 and TRBJ2-1): DVKVTQSSRYLVKRTGEKVFLECVQDMDHENMFWYRQDPGLGLRLIYFSYDVKMKEKGDIPEGYSVSREKKERFSLILESASTNQTSMYLCASTRGREDEQFFGPGTRLTVL.

V and J are TRBV21-1 and TRBJ2-1; TCRdb calls TRBD2, which cannot be checked without DNA. TRBV21-1 is annotated as a pseudogene. The CDR3 loop spans 14 amino acids. The CDR3 is CASSHRTSLNEQFF.

The rearrangement uses TRBV7-2 and TRBJ2-1; TCRdb lists TRBD1, though no DNA is available to test this call. The CDR3 extends over 15 amino acids. CDR1 and CDR2 from the germline V gene are SGHTA and FQGNSA. The chain's CDR3 is CASSRGTTLGNEQFF.